The sample holds a few counts of the clone carrying this T cell receptor (beta chain). The target antigen is unknown. Germline V lookup: CDR1 DFQATT, CDR2 SNEGSKA (reference sequence). V gave up 4 bases and J gave up 4 bases; unmatched junction bases: 9. This CDR3 is built from 15 residues. Alongside a J-beta primer mix, a sample-barcoded 5' primer served in a second PCR lasting about 6 to 11 cycles. Each TCR beta cDNA got a 12-nucleotide random molecular identifier. TCRdb passed the 5' RACE reads through MiXCR, listing each CDR3 protein once. The sample holds over a million distinct CDR3 sequences; approximately 26% are singletons and the top ten take approximately 0.79%. These data are taken from a study of blood T cells in healthy people across ages. Whenever a sample was processed, at least 6 million PBMCs were isolated. Findings and limits, study-wide: The study found more naive CD4+ cells and higher diversity in long-lived than aged donors.

These same data were also listed under a study on T cells of mothers and their children.

Sequenced input: blood. This sequence joins TRBV20-1 and TRBJ2-1, with 8 bases identical to TRBD2. The sequence came from a girl aged 2 to 10 in good health. The CDR3 loop is CSAKGPAGVYNEQFF. The DNA of the CDR3 is TGCAGTGCTAAGGGCCCAGCGGGAGTGTACAATGAGCAGTTCTTC.